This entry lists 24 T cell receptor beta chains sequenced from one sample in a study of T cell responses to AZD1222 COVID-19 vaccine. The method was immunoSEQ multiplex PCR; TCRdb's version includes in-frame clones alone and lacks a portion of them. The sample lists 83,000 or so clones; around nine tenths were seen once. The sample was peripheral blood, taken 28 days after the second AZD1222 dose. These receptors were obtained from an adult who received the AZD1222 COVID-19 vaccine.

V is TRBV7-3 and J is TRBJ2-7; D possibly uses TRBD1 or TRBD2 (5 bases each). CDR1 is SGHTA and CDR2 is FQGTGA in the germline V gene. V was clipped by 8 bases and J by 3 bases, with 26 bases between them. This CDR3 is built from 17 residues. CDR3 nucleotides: TGTGCCAGCCCTGAGACCATCAGATCCGGGGCCTACTACGAGCAGTACTTC. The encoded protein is CASPETIRSGAYYEQYF.

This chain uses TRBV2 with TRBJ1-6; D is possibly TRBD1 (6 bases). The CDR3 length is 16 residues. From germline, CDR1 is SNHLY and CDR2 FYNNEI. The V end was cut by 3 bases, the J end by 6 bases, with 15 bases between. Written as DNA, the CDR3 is TGTGCCAGCAGTGAGAGACAGGCGCGGAGTAATTCACCCCTCCACTTT. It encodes CASSERQARSNSPLHF.

The CDR3 loop reads CSARIMGNTEAFF. CDR3 nucleotide sequence: TGCAGCGCCCGGATAATGGGGAACACTGAAGCTTTCTTT. J is TRBJ1-1 and V is TRBV29-1; the D is unclear. Germline loops: CDR1 SQVTM, CDR2 ANQGSEA. The CDR3 runs 13 residues. Trimming took off 7 bases at V and 1 base at J, with 13 bases between the two ends.

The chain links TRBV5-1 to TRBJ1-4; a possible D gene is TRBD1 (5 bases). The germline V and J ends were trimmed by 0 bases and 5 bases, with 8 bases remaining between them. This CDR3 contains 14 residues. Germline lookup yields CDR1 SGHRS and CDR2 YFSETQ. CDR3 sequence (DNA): TGCGCCAGCAGCTTGGCGGGGCAGAATGAAAAACTGTTTTTT. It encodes CASSLAGQNEKLFF.

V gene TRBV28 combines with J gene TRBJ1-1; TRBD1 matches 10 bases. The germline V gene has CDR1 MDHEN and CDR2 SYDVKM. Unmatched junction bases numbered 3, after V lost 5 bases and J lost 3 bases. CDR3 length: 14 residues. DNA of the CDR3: TGTGCCAGCAGTCGCGGGACAGGGGACACTGAAGCTTTCTTT. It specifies CASSRGTGDTEAFF.

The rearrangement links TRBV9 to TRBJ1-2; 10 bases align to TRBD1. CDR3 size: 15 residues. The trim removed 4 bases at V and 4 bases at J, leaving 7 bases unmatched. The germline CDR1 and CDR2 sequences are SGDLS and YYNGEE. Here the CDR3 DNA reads TGTGCCAGCAGCCATCCGGGACAGGGGAGCTATGGCTACACCTTC. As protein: CASSHPGQGSYGYTF.

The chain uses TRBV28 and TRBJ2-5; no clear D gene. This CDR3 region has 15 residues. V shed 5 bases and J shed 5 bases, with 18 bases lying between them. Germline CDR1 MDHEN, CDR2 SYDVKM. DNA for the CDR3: TGTGCCAGCAGTGCAAGTTTATCGGTTCAGGAGACCCAGTACTTC. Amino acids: CASSASLSVQETQYF.

DNA of the CDR3: TGTGCCATGGCCGGGGGGGCAGGCACAGATACGCAGTATTTT. Translation: CAMAGGAGTDTQYF. The rearrangement uses TRBV10-3 and TRBJ2-3; 8 bases align to TRBD2. The CDR3 contains 14 residues. CDR1 and CDR2 (germline): ENHRY, SYGVKD. The V and J ends lost 9 bases and 1 base, in that order; junction bases with no gene match: 6.

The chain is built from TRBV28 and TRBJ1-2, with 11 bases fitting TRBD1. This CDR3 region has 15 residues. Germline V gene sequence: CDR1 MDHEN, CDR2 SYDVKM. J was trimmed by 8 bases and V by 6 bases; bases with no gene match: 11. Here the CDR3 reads CASSSHGTGGQGYTF. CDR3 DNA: TGTGCCAGCAGCTCCCATGGGACAGGGGGACAGGGCTACACCTTC.

CDR3 protein: CASSPPGHTYEQYF. CDR3 in DNA: TGTGCCAGCTCACCACCGGGACACACCTACGAGCAGTACTTC. The chain combines TRBV18 with TRBJ2-7, with D perhaps TRBD1 (6 bases). This CDR3 comprises 14 residues. V was shortened by 0 bases and J by 2 bases, with 8 bases between the two germline ends. CDR1 KGHSH and CDR2 LQKENI come from the germline V gene.

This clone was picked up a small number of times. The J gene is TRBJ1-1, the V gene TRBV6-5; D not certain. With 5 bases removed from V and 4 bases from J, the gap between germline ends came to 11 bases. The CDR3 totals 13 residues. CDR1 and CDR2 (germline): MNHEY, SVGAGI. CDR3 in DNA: TGTGCCAGCAGTCTCGACTCGACCACTGAAGCTTTCTTT. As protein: CASSLDSTTEAFF.

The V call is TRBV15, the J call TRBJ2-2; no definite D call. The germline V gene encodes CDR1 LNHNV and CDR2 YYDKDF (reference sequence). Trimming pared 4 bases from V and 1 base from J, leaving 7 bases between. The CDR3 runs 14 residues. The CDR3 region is CATSTVMNTGELFF. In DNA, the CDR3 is TGTGCCACCAGCACTGTCATGAACACCGGGGAGCTGTTTTTT.

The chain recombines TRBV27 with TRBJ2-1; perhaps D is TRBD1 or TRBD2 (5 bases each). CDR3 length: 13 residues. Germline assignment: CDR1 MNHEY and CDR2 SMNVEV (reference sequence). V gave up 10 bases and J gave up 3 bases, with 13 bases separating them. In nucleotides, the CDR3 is TGTGCCACCTCGGGGCAGGGCTACAATGAGCAGTTCTTC. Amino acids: CATSGQGYNEQFF.

CDR3 residues: CASTRETGIGDTQYF. CDR3 nucleotide sequence: TGTGCCAGTACTCGTGAGACAGGGATCGGAGATACGCAGTATTTT. The chain couples TRBV2 to TRBJ2-3; TRBD1 matches at 7 bases. The V segment lost 9 bases and the J segment 5 bases; nucleotides outside the gene matches: 14. The V gene's germline CDR1 is SNHLY and CDR2 FYNNEI. This CDR3 is 15 amino acids long.

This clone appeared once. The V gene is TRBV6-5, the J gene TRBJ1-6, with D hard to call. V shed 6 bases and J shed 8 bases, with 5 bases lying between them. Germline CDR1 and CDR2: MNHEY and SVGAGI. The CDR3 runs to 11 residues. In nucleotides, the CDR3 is TGTGCCAGCAGAGGTTATTCACCCCTCCACTTT. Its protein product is CASRGYSPLHF.

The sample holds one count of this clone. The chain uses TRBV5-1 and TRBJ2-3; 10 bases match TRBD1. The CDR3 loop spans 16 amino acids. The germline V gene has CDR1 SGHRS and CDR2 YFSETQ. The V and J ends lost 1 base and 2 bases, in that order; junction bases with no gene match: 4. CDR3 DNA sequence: TGCGCCAGCAGCTTGTGGACAGGGGGGGACACAGATACGCAGTATTTT. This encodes CASSLWTGGDTDTQYF.

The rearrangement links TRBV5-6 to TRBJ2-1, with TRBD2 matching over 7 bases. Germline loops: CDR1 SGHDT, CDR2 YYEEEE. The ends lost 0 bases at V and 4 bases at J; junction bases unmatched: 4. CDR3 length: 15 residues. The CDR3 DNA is TGTGCCAGCAGCTTGGGAGCTAGCGGTTACAATGAGCAGTTCTTC. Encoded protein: CASSLGASGYNEQFF.

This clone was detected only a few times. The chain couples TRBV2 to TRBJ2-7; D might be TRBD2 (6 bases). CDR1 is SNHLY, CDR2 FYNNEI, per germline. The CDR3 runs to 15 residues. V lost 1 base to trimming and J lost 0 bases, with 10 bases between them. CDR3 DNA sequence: TGTGCCAGCAGTGAAGTAGGGAGGAGCTCCTACGAGCAGTACTTC. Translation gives CASSEVGRSSYEQYF.

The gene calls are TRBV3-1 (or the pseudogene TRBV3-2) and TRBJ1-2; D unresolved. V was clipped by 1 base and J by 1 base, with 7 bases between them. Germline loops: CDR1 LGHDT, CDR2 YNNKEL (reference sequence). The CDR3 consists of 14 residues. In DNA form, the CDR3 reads TGTGCCAGCAGCCAAGGCGTGTATAACTATGGCTACACCTTC. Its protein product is CASSQGVYNYGYTF.

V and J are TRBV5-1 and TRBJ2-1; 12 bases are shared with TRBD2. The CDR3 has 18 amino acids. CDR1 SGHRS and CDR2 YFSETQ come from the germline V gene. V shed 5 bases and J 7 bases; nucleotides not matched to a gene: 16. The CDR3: CASRVFGTSGSLRNEQFF. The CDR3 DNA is TGCGCCAGCAGGGTTTTCGGGACTAGCGGGTCCCTTAGGAATGAGCAGTTCTTC.

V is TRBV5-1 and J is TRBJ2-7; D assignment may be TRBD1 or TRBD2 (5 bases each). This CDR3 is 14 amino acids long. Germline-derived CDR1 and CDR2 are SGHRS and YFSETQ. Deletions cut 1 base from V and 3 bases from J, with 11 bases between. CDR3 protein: CASSLRDVGYEQYF. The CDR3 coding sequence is TGCGCCAGCAGCTTGCGGGACGTCGGCTACGAGCAGTACTTC.

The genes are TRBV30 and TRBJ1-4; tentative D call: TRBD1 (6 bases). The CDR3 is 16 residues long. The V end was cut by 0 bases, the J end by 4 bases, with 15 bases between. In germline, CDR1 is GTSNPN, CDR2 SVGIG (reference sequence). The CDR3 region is CAWSVMWGLGNEKLFF. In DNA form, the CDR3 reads TGTGCCTGGAGTGTAATGTGGGGGCTGGGTAATGAAAAACTGTTTTTT.

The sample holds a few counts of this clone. The CDR3 reads CASSPYEGGPLLHF. DNA of the CDR3: TGTGCCAGCAGCCCATATGAAGGGGGACCCCTCCTCCACTTT. The chain couples TRBV3-1 (or the pseudogene TRBV3-2) to TRBJ1-6; possibly TRBD1 for D (6 bases). Between the trimmed V and J ends, which lost 4 bases and 15 bases, there was a span of 19 bases. Germline CDR1 and CDR2: LGHDT and YNNKEL (reference sequence). This CDR3 spans 14 amino acids.

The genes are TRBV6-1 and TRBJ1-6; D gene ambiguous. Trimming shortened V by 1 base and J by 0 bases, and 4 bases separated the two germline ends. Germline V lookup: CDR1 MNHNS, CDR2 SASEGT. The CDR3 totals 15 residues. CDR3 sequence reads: CASSEVFSYNSPLHF. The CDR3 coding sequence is TGTGCCAGCAGTGAAGTATTCTCCTATAATTCACCCCTCCACTTT.